These 13 T cell receptor beta chains were sequenced from one sample in a study of chemoradiotherapy in HPV16-positive cancers. This table comes from immunoSEQ multiplex PCR, and its TCRdb copy is limited to in-frame clones, with some not included. The table lists about 2,200 clones, around 81% of them singletons. The sequenced sample was tumor tissue, obtained from a patient who underwent chemoradiotherapy. The receptors originated from a human donor with HPV-associated anogenital cancer.

This clone was counted between two and nine times. The chain links TRBV5-1 to TRBJ2-7, with 9 bases fitting TRBD1. The ends lost 0 bases at V and 9 bases at J; junction bases unmatched: 10. Germline CDR1 and CDR2: SGHRS and YFSETQ. The CDR3 length is 15 residues. The CDR3 DNA follows: TGCGCCAGCAGCTTGGACCCGGGACAGGGAGGGGGGCAGTACTTC. Its protein product is CASSLDPGQGGGQYF. The full variable domain, its missing parts supplied by reference TRBV5-1 and TRBJ2-7, is KAGVTQTPRYLIKTRGQQVTLSCSPISGHRSVSWYQQTPGQGLQFLFEYFSETQRNKGNFPGRFSGRQFSNSRSEMNVSTLELGDSALYLCASSLDPGQGGGQYFGPGTRLTVT.

The chain employs TRBV6-1 and TRBJ2-7, with TRBD1 identical over 7 bases. This CDR3 is 15 amino acids long. J lost 2 bases, V lost 0 bases, and 4 bases had no gene match. The V gene's germline CDR1 is MNHNS and CDR2 SASEGT. CDR3 sequence reads: CASSEAWDRAYEQYF. As DNA, the CDR3 is TGTGCCAGCAGTGAAGCGTGGGACAGAGCCTACGAGCAGTACTTC.

V is TRBV5-8 and J is TRBJ1-3, with 9 bases aligning to TRBD1. CDR3 length: 15 amino acids. V shed 3 bases and J 4 bases; nucleotides not matched to a gene: 5. Germline values: CDR1 SGHTS, CDR2 YDEGEE. CDR3 residues: CASSSGTGFGNTIYF. The CDR3 nucleotides read TGTGCCAGCAGCTCCGGGACAGGGTTCGGAAACACCATATATTTT. The full variable domain, rest sourced from reference TRBV5-8 and TRBJ1-3, is EAGVTQSPTHLIKTRGQQATLRCSPISGHTSVYWYQQALGLGLQFLLWYDEGEERNRGNFPPRFSGRQFPNYSSELNVNALELEDSALYLCASSSGTGFGNTIYFGEGSWLTVV.

This clone turned up a few times. The chain recombines TRBV19 with TRBJ2-3; D is unresolved. This CDR3 has 13 residues. V lost 5 bases and J 4 bases, leaving 10 bases between the germline ends. Looked up from germline, CDR1 is LNHDA and CDR2 is SQIVND (reference sequence). CDR3 coding DNA: TGTGCCAGTAGTTATACGGTCTCAGATACGCAGTATTTT. Encoded protein: CASSYTVSDTQYF.

The chain uses TRBV2 and TRBJ2-1; the D gene is possibly TRBD1 (5 bases). CDR1 and CDR2 (germline): SNHLY, FYNNEI. Between the trimmed V and J ends, which lost 3 bases and 6 bases, there was a span of 21 bases. This CDR3 comprises 17 residues. CDR3 in amino acids: CASSEQFGAVSINEQFF. The CDR3 DNA reads as TGTGCCAGCAGTGAGCAGTTTGGGGCAGTCTCAATCAATGAGCAGTTCTTC.

The genes are TRBV4-1 and TRBJ1-2; D possibly corresponds to TRBD1 (5 bases). Per the germline V gene, CDR1 is MGHRA and CDR2 is YSYEKL. Trimming removed 1 base from V and 7 bases from J, with 13 bases in between. This CDR3 comprises 14 residues. The CDR3 protein is CASSQVGQGSGYTF. The CDR3 DNA reads TGCGCCAGCAGCCAAGTAGGGCAGGGTAGTGGCTACACCTTC.

The V and J genes are TRBV5-1 and TRBJ1-3; no reliable D call. The CDR3 spans 14 residues. Trimming left V 4 bases short and J 1 base short, with 9 bases between. Germline V gene data show CDR1 as SGHRS and CDR2 as YFSETQ. The chain's CDR3 is CASSPRGSGNTIYF. The CDR3 DNA is TGCGCCAGCAGCCCTAGAGGGTCTGGAAACACCATATATTTT. The whole variable domain, filled in from reference TRBV5-1 and TRBJ1-3, reads KAGVTQTPRYLIKTRGQQVTLSCSPISGHRSVSWYQQTPGQGLQFLFEYFSETQRNKGNFPGRFSGRQFSNSRSEMNVSTLELGDSALYLCASSPRGSGNTIYFGEGSWLTVV.

This clone was seen a single time. CDR3 amino acids: CASSLTGTGELFF. The DNA for the CDR3 is TGCGCCAGCAGCTTGACCGGGACCGGGGAGCTGTTTTTT. This rearrangement joins TRBV5-1 to TRBJ2-2, with no clear D. The CDR3 loop spans 13 amino acids. V was clipped by 1 base and J by 5 bases, with 6 bases between them. Germline CDR1 and CDR2: SGHRS and YFSETQ. Using reference TRBV5-1 and TRBJ2-2 for the parts outside the CDR3, the full variable domain is KAGVTQTPRYLIKTRGQQVTLSCSPISGHRSVSWYQQTPGQGLQFLFEYFSETQRNKGNFPGRFSGRQFSNSRSEMNVSTLELGDSALYLCASSLTGTGELFFGEGSRLTVL.

This sequence joins TRBV20-1 and TRBJ2-5, with a tentative D call TRBD2 (5 bases). V was shortened by 1 base and J by 5 bases, with 5 bases between the two germline ends. This CDR3 region has 11 residues. Germline V CDR1 and CDR2: DFQATT, SNEGSKA (reference sequence). DNA for the CDR3: TGCAGTGCTAGAGGGGAGGAGACCCAGTACTTC. Translated: CSARGEETQYF.

V and J are TRBV7-8 and TRBJ2-7; 10 bases are shared with TRBD2. The CDR3 contains 14 residues. Trimming removed 4 bases from V and 2 bases from J; junction bases left unmatched: 2. Germline values: CDR1 SGHVS, CDR2 FQNEAQ. CDR3 sequence: CASSSLAGTYEQYF. CDR3 sequence (DNA): TGTGCCAGCAGCTCACTAGCGGGAACCTACGAGCAGTACTTC.

The chain employs TRBV28 and TRBJ2-3; the match to TRBD2 covers 13 bases. CDR3 length: 16 residues. Trimming at V came to 6 bases and at J to 2 bases, leaving 5 bases not matched to a gene. The germline gives CDR1 MDHEN, CDR2 SYDVKM. CDR3 sequence reads: CASRGGLAGYTDTQYF. In DNA form, the CDR3 reads TGTGCCAGCAGAGGGGGACTAGCGGGGTACACAGATACGCAGTATTTT.

With regard to this clone: At one boundary the junction diverges from the germline segment, which might be a read error. The V gene is TRBV7-7, the J gene TRBJ2-7, with D uncertain. The CDR3 has 14 amino acids. CDR1 is SSHAT and CDR2 is FNYEAQ in the germline V gene (reference sequence). This CDR3 reads CASSIHHTSYEQYF. The CDR3 DNA sequence: TGTGCTAGCAGCATACACCATACCTCCTACGAGCAGTACTTC.

This rearrangement joins TRBV15 to TRBJ2-2, with D hard to call. The V gene's germline CDR1 is LNHNV and CDR2 YYDKDF (reference sequence). Trimming stripped 4 bases from V and 3 bases from J, with 9 bases between. The CDR3 is made up of 14 amino acids. CDR3 sequence (DNA): TGTGCCACCAGCACCCATGGATACACCGGGGAGCTGTTTTTT. It codes for CATSTHGYTGELFF.